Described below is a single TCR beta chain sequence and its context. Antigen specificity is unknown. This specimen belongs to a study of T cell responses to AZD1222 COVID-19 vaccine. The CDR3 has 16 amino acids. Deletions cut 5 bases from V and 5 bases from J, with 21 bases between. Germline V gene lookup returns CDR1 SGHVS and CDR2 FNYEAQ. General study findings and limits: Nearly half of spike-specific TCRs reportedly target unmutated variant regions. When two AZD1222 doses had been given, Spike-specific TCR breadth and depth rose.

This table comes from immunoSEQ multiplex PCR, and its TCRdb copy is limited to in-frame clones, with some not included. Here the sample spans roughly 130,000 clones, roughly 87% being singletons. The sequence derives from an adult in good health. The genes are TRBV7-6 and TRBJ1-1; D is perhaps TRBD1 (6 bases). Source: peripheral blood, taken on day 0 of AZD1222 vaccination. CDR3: CASSEGQGLVGTEAFF. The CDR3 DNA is TGTGCCAGCAGCGAGGGGCAGGGGTTAGTTGGGACTGAAGCTTTCTTT.